These 20 T cell receptor beta chains came from one sample sequenced in a study of T cell responses to AZD1222 COVID-19 vaccine. This table comes from immunoSEQ multiplex PCR, and its TCRdb copy is limited to in-frame clones, with some not included. The sample has over 150,000 clones, approximately 93% seen once. The source material was peripheral blood, sampled 28 days after the second AZD1222 dose. These receptors all stem from an adult who received the AZD1222 COVID-19 vaccine.

The CDR3 sequence: CASSASDRLTETQYF. The CDR3 DNA reads as TGTGCCAGCAGCGCCTCAGACCGTCTCACGGAGACCCAGTACTTC. The V and J genes are TRBV3-1 (or the pseudogene TRBV3-2) and TRBJ2-5; unclear D gene. Trimming pared 5 bases from V and 5 bases from J, leaving 18 bases between. Germline V lookup: CDR1 LGHDT, CDR2 YNNKEL (reference sequence). The CDR3 is made up of 15 amino acids.

J is TRBJ1-1 and V is TRBV6-5; perhaps TRBD1 as D (5 bases). Per the germline V gene, CDR1 is MNHEY and CDR2 is SVGAGI. This CDR3 is built from 13 residues. V lost 6 bases, J lost 0 bases, and 8 bases lay in between. As DNA, the CDR3 is TGTGCCAGCAGCGAGGACATGAACACTGAAGCTTTCTTT. Translated, it gives CASSEDMNTEAFF.

This clone appeared once. J is TRBJ1-2 and V is TRBV4-1; no reliable D call. There are 15 residues in the CDR3. Trimming removed 4 bases from V and 4 bases from J, with 16 bases in between. Germline CDR1 is MGHRA and CDR2 is YSYEKL. The CDR3 DNA follows: TGCGCCAGCAGCCCCCCACCTGGTCTCGGCTATGGCTACACCTTC. Translation: CASSPPPGLGYGYTF.

Notes on this clone: The sample contains more than one DNA sequence encoding this CDR3. V usage is TRBV28 and J usage is TRBJ1-2; no definite D call. Germline V gives CDR1 MDHEN, CDR2 SYDVKM. The CDR3 totals 12 residues. V lost 2 bases, J lost 8 bases, and 9 bases lay in between. The CDR3 reads CASSLMIGGYTF. The CDR3 nucleotides read TGTGCCAGCAGTTTAATGATAGGCGGCTACACCTTC.

About this clone itself: Other DNA sequences in this specimen translate into the identical CDR3. The chain links TRBV3-1 (or the pseudogene TRBV3-2) to TRBJ2-7; possibly TRBD1 for D (5 bases). From germline, CDR1 is LGHDT and CDR2 YNNKEL (reference sequence). With 3 bases removed from V and 4 bases from J, the gap between germline ends came to 10 bases. This CDR3 region has 13 residues. As DNA, the CDR3 is TGTGCCAGCAGCCAGAGGACACCGTACGAGCAGTACTTC. The encoded protein is CASSQRTPYEQYF.

The chain uses TRBV4-2 and TRBJ2-1; no reliable D call. Trimming removed 4 bases at V and 8 bases at J, with 15 bases between. CDR3 size: 14 residues. Looked up from germline, CDR1 is LGHNA and CDR2 is YNFKEQ. CDR3 bases: TGTGCCAGCAGCCGAGCCGGGTCAAAGGATGAGCAGTTCTTC. As protein: CASSRAGSKDEQFF.

This clone was counted once. The chain combines TRBV19 with TRBJ1-3; D perhaps matches TRBD1 (5 bases). This CDR3 is built from 17 residues. In germline, CDR1 is LNHDA, CDR2 SQIVND (reference sequence). V was pared by 2 bases and J by 0 bases, with 14 bases between. This CDR3 reads CASSISTGPSSGNTIYF. Here the CDR3 DNA reads TGTGCCAGTAGTATAAGCACAGGACCGAGCTCTGGAAACACCATATATTTT.

The chain recombines TRBV5-4 with TRBJ1-1; D perhaps matches TRBD1 (6 bases). The V and J ends lost 1 base and 10 bases respectively, with 17 bases between them. This CDR3 is 14 amino acids long. CDR1 is SGHNT and CDR2 is YYREEE in the germline V gene (reference sequence). CDR3 loop: CASSLNRVGGGAFF. In nucleotides, the CDR3 is TGTGCCAGCAGCTTGAACAGGGTCGGCGGGGGAGCTTTCTTT. Full variable domain (missing parts from reference TRBV5-4 and TRBJ1-1): ETGVTQSPTHLIKTRGQQVTLRCSSQSGHNTVSWYQQALGQGPQFIFQYYREEENGRGNFPPRFSGLQFPNYSSELNVNALELDDSALYLCASSLNRVGGGAFFGQGTRLTVV.

V usage is TRBV10-3 and J usage is TRBJ1-1; weak D call: TRBD1 (5 bases). This CDR3 has 15 amino acids. The germline gives CDR1 ENHRY, CDR2 SYGVKD. V gave up 3 bases and J gave up 1 base, with 12 bases separating them. This CDR3 is CAISDWGGPNTEAFF. The CDR3 nucleotides are TGTGCCATCAGTGACTGGGGGGGTCCGAACACTGAAGCTTTCTTT.

The genes are TRBV5-6 and TRBJ2-2; unclear D gene. Trimming removed 1 base at V and 10 bases at J, with 5 bases between. The CDR3 covers 11 residues. Germline CDR1 reads SGHDT; CDR2 reads YYEEEE. The CDR3 bases are TGTGCCAGCAGCTTGAGGGCGGAGCTGTTTTTT. It yields the protein CASSLRAELFF.

The table lists this clone with a count of one. The V gene is TRBV18, the J gene TRBJ2-5; D ambiguous. Deletions cut 2 bases from V and 4 bases from J, with 17 bases between. This CDR3 has 16 residues. In germline, CDR1 is KGHSH, CDR2 LQKENI. In nucleotides, the CDR3 is TGTGCCAGCTCACCATGGGAACAGAAGGGTGGAGAGACCCAGTACTTC. Translated, it gives CASSPWEQKGGETQYF.

The chain combines TRBV19 with TRBJ1-1; a possible D gene is TRBD1 (5 bases). The CDR3 runs 11 residues. CDR1 and CDR2 (germline): LNHDA, SQIVND (reference sequence). Trimming removed 8 bases from V and 8 bases from J, with 12 bases in between. Written as DNA, the CDR3 is TGTGCCAGTTTCCGGGGCCGAGAAGCTTTCTTT. Translated, it gives CASFRGREAFF.

The chain joins TRBV12-3 or TRBV12-4 to TRBJ2-5; D ambiguous. V lost 0 bases, J lost 9 bases, and 11 bases lay in between. This CDR3 is 13 amino acids long. The CDR3, as DNA: TGTGCCAGCAGTTTAGCGGGAATTTCAGCCCAGTACTTC. Its translation: CASSLAGISAQYF.

The CDR3 DNA reads as TGTGCCAGCAGCCGACAGCGGCAAGAGACCCAGTACTTC. The encoded protein is CASSRQRQETQYF. J is TRBJ2-5 and V is TRBV7-2; D possibly matches TRBD1 or TRBD2 (5 bases each). V was clipped by 5 bases and J by 2 bases, with 9 bases between them. Germline CDR1 SGHTA, CDR2 FQGNSA. The CDR3 totals 13 residues.

The table lists this clone with a count of one. The genes are TRBV7-9 and TRBJ2-6; tentatively, D is TRBD2 (6 bases). Per the germline V gene, CDR1 is SEHNR and CDR2 is FQNEAQ (reference sequence). The CDR3 is 17 amino acids. Trimming pared 1 base from V and 2 bases from J, leaving 12 bases between. CDR3 sequence reads: CASSLVTGEPGANVLTF. The DNA of the CDR3 is TGTGCCAGCAGCTTAGTCACGGGGGAGCCTGGGGCCAACGTCCTGACTTTC.

The V gene is TRBV12-3 or TRBV12-4, the J gene TRBJ1-1; TRBD1 matches 8 bases. The ends lost 6 bases at V and 2 bases at J; junction bases unmatched: 2. The CDR3 is made up of 13 amino acids. CDR3 sequence: CASSGQGNTEAFF. CDR3 sequence (DNA): TGTGCCAGCAGCGGACAGGGTAACACTGAAGCTTTCTTT.

The rearrangement links TRBV4-1 to TRBJ2-3, with a possible D match to TRBD2 (8 bases). Trimming left V 0 bases short and J 6 bases short, with 25 bases between. CDR1 and CDR2 from the germline V gene are MGHRA and YSYEKL. The CDR3 length is 19 residues. CDR3 DNA sequence: TGCGCCAGCAGCCAAGATCGGGGGGGGACAGAGACCCTTCGCGATACGCAGTATTTT. It is translated as CASSQDRGGTETLRDTQYF.

In this sample, this clone turned up once. The chain has TRBV7-6 and TRBJ2-7; TRBD2 agrees at 10 bases. Germline CDR1 reads SGHVS; CDR2 reads FNYEAQ. The J segment lost 5 bases and the V segment lost 0 bases, leaving 7 bases of the junction unmatched. The CDR3 is 16 amino acids. The CDR3 DNA follows: TGTGCCAGCAGCTTAGCGCCCAGCGGGGGGGCCCACGAGCAGTACTTC. Translation: CASSLAPSGGAHEQYF.

The rearrangement joins TRBV7-6 to TRBJ2-5; TRBD2 aligns across 8 bases. This CDR3 has 16 amino acids. CDR1 and CDR2 (germline): SGHVS, FNYEAQ. With 5 bases clipped from V and 2 bases from J, the junction kept 10 bases outside the gene matches. As DNA, the CDR3 is TGTGCCAGCAGCCCCGGCCCCCCTAGCGGGCAAGAGACCCAGTACTTC. Protein: CASSPGPPSGQETQYF.

This chain connects TRBV19 to TRBJ2-1, with 8 bases lining up with TRBD1. CDR3 length: 16 amino acids. V lost 3 bases, J lost 8 bases, and 12 bases stayed unmatched. The V gene's germline CDR1 is LNHDA and CDR2 SQIVND (reference sequence). CDR3 coding DNA: TGTGCCAGTAGTATTATTTGGACAGGGAGTTTCGATGAGCAGTTCTTC. Protein product: CASSIIWTGSFDEQFF.